The rows below give T cell receptor beta chains drawn from one sample of a study of cytomegalovirus exposure and HLA in healthy donors. The data were produced by immunoSEQ multiplex PCR, yet TCRdb's version contains in-frame clones alone and is incomplete. The table has 54,000 or so clones, less than 70% seen once. Sequencing was performed on PBMCs. The receptor set was obtained from a human donor in good health. CDR3s include the opening cysteine and the closing phenylalanine or tryptophan. The D gene is left open where the match is weak. Size tells how often a clone was seen (once, few, many) or the class of an expanded clone, and some rows leave it out.

>14|TRBD1|TRBV5-1|.|TRBJ1-1
TGCGCCAGCAGCCCCAGGGGGCATGCCACTGAAGCTTTCTTT
CASSPRGHATEAFF
>13|.|TRBV5-1|.|TRBJ1-1
TGCGCCAGCAGAGCACCAGGGGAATCTGAAGCTTTCTTT
CASRAPGESEAFF
>14|.|TRBV27|few|TRBJ2-3
TGTGCCAGCAGGTCCGAGGCAGGGTCGGATACGCAGTATTTT
CASRSEAGSDTQYF
>16|.|TRBV18|.|TRBJ1-1
TGTGCCAGCTCACCAGGGAGGGGACCCTTAGGCACTGAAGCTTTCTTT
CASSPGRGPLGTEAFF
>14|TRBD2|TRBV2|.|TRBJ2-1
TGTGCCAGCGGTAGCGGGGGAGCCTACAATGAGCAGTTCTTC
CASGSGGAYNEQFF
>14|.|TRBV5-1|few|TRBJ1-1
TGCGCCAGCAGCTTTGGCAGTTCGAACACTGAAGCTTTCTTT
CASSFGSSNTEAFF
>17|TRBD1|TRBV5-4|.|TRBJ1-5
TGTGCCAGCAGCTTTAACAGGGGGCAGGGTAGCAATCAGCCCCAGCATTTT
CASSFNRGQGSNQPQHF
>15|.|TRBV30|.|TRBJ2-2
TGTGCCTGGAGAAAGCCATCGCAGAACACCGGGGAGCTGTTTTTT
CAWRKPSQNTGELFF
>19|TRBD1|TRBV6-4|few|TRBJ1-3
TGTGCCAGCATAACCAGGGGGTTTACCCCCCTTGTCTCTGGAAACACCATATATTTT
CASITRGFTPLVSGNTIYF
>14|.|TRBV12-5|.|TRBJ2-7
TGTGCTAGTGCCCTGGACTATACTTTCTACGAGCAGTACTTC
CASALDYTFYEQYF
>16|.|TRBV28|few|TRBJ1-2
TGTGCCAGCAGTCTGGGGAAACAAGGGGGAAATTATGGCTACACCTTC
CASSLGKQGGNYGYTF
>14|.|TRBV7-9|.|TRBJ2-5
TGTGCCGGGGGGGGCAGGGCAGCCCAAGAGACCCAGTACTTC
CAGGGRAAQETQYF
>15|TRBD1|TRBV5-4|.|TRBJ2-1
TGTGCCAGCAGCTTTGGGACAGGGCCCTACAATGAGCAGTTCTTC
CASSFGTGPYNEQFF
>13|.|TRBV19|.|TRBJ1-5
TGTGCCAGTAACTCTCAGCGGAATCAGCCCCAGCATTTT
CASNSQRNQPQHF
>14|.|TRBV28|few|TRBJ1-4
TGTGCCAGCAGTTCGGCAGCCCTCGGGGAAAAACTGTTTTTT
CASSSAALGEKLFF
>12|.|TRBV6-6|.|TRBJ2-7
TGTGCCAGCGGGGCCGCGGATTACGAGCAGTACTTC
CASGAADYEQYF
>13|.|TRBV7-9|.|TRBJ2-7
TGTGCCAGCAGTCCCACTGACAGGCCCGAGCAGTACTTC
CASSPTDRPEQYF
>17|TRBD2|TRBV5-1|few|TRBJ2-5
TGCGCCAGCAGCTGGGGACTAGCGGGGGGCGAGAAGGAGACCCAGTACTTC
CASSWGLAGGEKETQYF
>15|TRBD1|TRBV7-2|.|TRBJ1-5
TGTGCCAGCAGCTTAGAAGACAGGGCCAATCAGCCCCAGCATTTT
CASSLEDRANQPQHF
>14|.|TRBV19|once|TRBJ1-5
TGTGCCAGTAGGGGGGGAGGGCGGAATCAGCCCCAGCATTTT
CASRGGGRNQPQHF
>13|.|TRBV7-6|.|TRBJ1-1
TGTGCCAGCAGCAGAACTGAGAACACTGAAGCTTTCTTT
CASSRTENTEAFF
>15|.|TRBV7-9|few|TRBJ1-1
TGTGCCAGCGGAAACCCAGGGGATCCCAACACTGAAGCTTTCTTT
CASGNPGDPNTEAFF
>14|TRBD2|TRBV7-8|.|TRBJ2-7
TGTGCCAGCAGCTTTCAGCGGGGTCCGAACGAGCAGTACTTC
CASSFQRGPNEQYF
>13|.|TRBV7-2|few|TRBJ2-6
TGTGCCAGCCAACCCGGGGGGGCCAACGTCCTGACTTTC
CASQPGGANVLTF
>16|TRBD1|TRBV15|.|TRBJ1-2
TGTGCCACCAGCAGTTTTTGGGACAGGGGTTTTGCTGGCTACACCTTC
CATSSFWDRGFAGYTF
>16|.|TRBV6-5|.|TRBJ2-1
TGTGCCAGCAGTTACAGGGGGGGCATCACCTACAATGAGCAGTTCTTC
CASSYRGGITYNEQFF
>15|TRBD2|TRBV28|.|TRBJ2-3
TGTGCCAGCAGTTCCCCGGGCGGGGGGACAGATACGCAGTATTTT
CASSSPGGGTDTQYF
>12|.|TRBV5-6|.|TRBJ1-1
TGTGCCAGCAGCTTGTCCCGGGGGAGAGCTTTCTTT
CASSLSRGRAFF
>15|.|TRBV7-9|few|TRBJ2-5
TGTGCCAGCAGCCAATGGGACCTTCAGGGGGAGACCCAGTACTTC
CASSQWDLQGETQYF
>14|.|TRBV7-6|.|TRBJ2-5
TGTGCCAGCAGCTTAGGGGCAGCCCAAGAGACCCAGTACTTC
CASSLGAAQETQYF
>14|TRBD1|TRBV9|.|TRBJ1-6
TGTGCCAGCAGCGTTGGACAGGATAATTCACCCCTCCACTTT
CASSVGQDNSPLHF
>14|TRBD1|TRBV30|once|TRBJ1-2
TGTGCCTGGTCGGTAGGTACAGGGGTGCAAGGCTACACCTTC
CAWSVGTGVQGYTF
>12|.|TRBV7-9|.|TRBJ2-7
TGTGCCAGCAGTAAAGGAGGATACGAGCAGTACTTC
CASSKGGYEQYF
>22|TRBD1|TRBV5-1|.|TRBJ1-2
TGCGCCAGCAGCTTGGCAGGGGGACAGGGCCCCCGCAAACTACTCGATAACTATGGCTACACCTTC
CASSLAGGQGPRKLLDNYGYTF
>18|TRBD2|TRBV4-3|.|TRBJ2-7
TGCGCCAGCAGCCAAGAAGGTACGGGGCGGGGGTTTTCCTACGAGCAGTACTTC
CASSQEGTGRGFSYEQYF
>14|TRBD1|TRBV7-9|.|TRBJ1-1
TGTGCCAGCGAGGGGGACAGGCCGAACACTGAAGCTTTCTTT
CASEGDRPNTEAFF
>14|.|TRBV9|.|TRBJ1-2
TGTGCCAGCAGCGGGGGACACGGGGTCTATGGCTACACCTTC
CASSGGHGVYGYTF
>14|TRBD1|TRBV7-9|.|TRBJ2-7
TGTGCCAGCAGCCACCGGGACAGGGACTACGAGCAGTACTTC
CASSHRDRDYEQYF
>16|.|TRBV30|.|TRBJ2-5
TGTGCCTGGAGTGGCCCGGGTCGGGGGTCGGCGGAGACCCAGTACTTC
CAWSGPGRGSAETQYF
>12|TRBD2|TRBV4-2|once|TRBJ2-5
TGTGCCAGCCGCGGGGGACAAGAGACCCAGTACTTC
CASRGGQETQYF
>14|.|TRBV6-5|.|TRBJ1-4
TGTGCCAGCACCACATCAGGGGTGGGTGAAAAACTGTTTTTT
CASTTSGVGEKLFF
>18|.|TRBV18|.|TRBJ1-5
TGTGCCAGCTCACCCCCCCTCCGGGGGGCGGTGAGCAATCAGCCCCAGCATTTT
CASSPPLRGAVSNQPQHF
>15|.|TRBV6-5|.|TRBJ1-2
TGTGCCAGCAGTTACGGAGGGAGCAGGTCCTATGGCTACCCCTTC
CASSYGGSRSYGYPF
>18|TRBD2|TRBV5-3|.|TRBJ2-3
TGTGCCAGAAGCCCACGTGGCGGGGGGCAGTTAAGCACAGATACGCAGTATTTT
CARSPRGGGQLSTDTQYF